A selection of T cell receptor beta chains follows, all from one sample in a study of OX40 agonist ivuxolimab in advanced cancers. Measured with immunoSEQ multiplex PCR; TCRdb has only the in-frame clones, and not every one. Found here are 75,000 to 100,000 clones, about 80% of them singletons; the top ten hold around 2.9%. Here the sequenced sample was CD4+ or CD8+ T cells sorted from blood, taken in a trial of the OX40 agonist ivuxolimab. Every receptor here comes from an adult with an advanced solid tumor such as melanoma, head and neck, liver or kidney cancer. The CDR3 runs from the conserved cysteine through the conserved F or W. Not all rows give a size; the values are once, few, many and, for expanded clones, a class.

V gene	J gene	clone size	CDR3 protein
TRBV4-3	TRBJ1-3	once	CASSRTWASSGNTIYF
TRBV6-5	TRBJ1-2	NA	CASSIQQTYGYTF
TRBV7-9	TRBJ1-4	NA	CASSFNPPVEYEKLFF
TRBV6-1	TRBJ1-1	NA	CASSEAGLGTEAFF
TRBV5-1	TRBJ1-2	NA	CASSLDNGYTF
TRBV5-1	TRBJ2-3	NA	CASSYELAGLPTQYF
TRBV30	TRBJ2-7	few	CARGLAGYEQYF
TRBV10-2	TRBJ1-5	NA	CASSESDRGQPQHF
TRBV7-3	TRBJ1-6	NA	CASSQAPQGNSPLHF
TRBV30	TRBJ2-7	NA	CAWKGDGHEQYF
TRBV5-4	TRBJ2-3	once	CASNRLAGGPDTQYF
TRBV5-1	TRBJ1-5	NA	CASSLETGRNQPQHF
TRBV19	TRBJ1-5	few	CASKDRGNQPQHF
TRBV6-1	TRBJ1-5	NA	CASAEGNQPQHF
TRBV7-2	TRBJ2-1	NA	CASSFRGGDNEQFF
TRBV7-2	TRBJ2-3	NA	CASTENGGSRSDTQYF
TRBV7-9	TRBJ1-2	NA	CASTQTYGYTF